This T cell receptor (beta chain) was retrieved from a study of shared clonotypes between healthy human individuals. Splitting of each subset's genomic DNA was done evenly across several immunoSEQ plates. Libraries were prepared by immunoSEQ multiplex PCR; TCRdb keeps only in-frame clonotypes and omits some of them. The sample lists approximately 2,300,000 clones, roughly 92% occurring once. The donors, healthy adults who were HIV-negative, had experienced no recent acute infections or vaccinations. Naive CD45RA+ and memory CD45RA-negative subsets were split from CD4+ cells. Trimming left V 2 bases short and J 4 bases short, with 12 bases between. The length of the CDR3 is 14 residues. The germline CDR1 and CDR2 sequences are ENHRY and SYGVKD.

Sequencing was performed on naive CD4+ T cells from PBMCs. Indicated subset: CD45RA+ positively selected. The receptor's source is a man in his late teens or twenties in good health. Some clones in this sample may be carry-over from other donors' samples. V is TRBV10-3 and J is TRBJ2-7, with D possibly being TRBD1 (7 bases). CDR3 DNA: TGTGCCATCAGTGAGGACAGGGACTTGTACGAGCAGTACTTC. This gives the protein CAISEDRDLYEQYF.